The 8 T cell receptor beta chains listed next were all sequenced from one sample in a study of CD8+ T cells in alopecia areata. The authors extracted RNA and reverse transcribed it into cDNA as the sequencing template. Clones were sequenced by immunoSEQ multiplex PCR, and TCRdb holds only the in-frame ones, with some missing. Of around 150,000 clones listed, 50% to 70% are singletons. Treatment denoted: oral pan-JAK inhibitor, 5-10 mg twice daily. Sequenced material: CD4+ T cells sorted from blood, taken at week 4, from a patient treated with tofacitinib. Receptor source: a human donor with alopecia areata.

In its sample, this clone was seen once. This rearrangement joins TRBV15 to TRBJ2-7, with unresolved D. The V gene's germline CDR1 is LNHNV and CDR2 YYDKDF (reference sequence). Trimming left V 5 bases short and J 1 base short, with 15 bases between. CDR3 length: 15 residues. The CDR3, as DNA: TGTGCCACCAGCTTTCTACGAACGGGTTCCTACGAGCAGTACTTC. Translation gives CATSFLRTGSYEQYF.

This chain uses TRBV2 with TRBJ2-4, with TRBD1 as a possible D gene (6 bases). The CDR3 runs 12 residues. Trimming took off 8 bases at V and 8 bases at J, with 13 bases between the two ends. Per germline, CDR1 SNHLY and CDR2 FYNNEI. CDR3 DNA sequence: TGTGCCAGCGGGGGAACAGGGTACATTCAGTACTTC. This sequence encodes CASGGTGYIQYF.

V gene TRBV29-1 combines with J gene TRBJ2-5; D not certain. Germline-derived CDR1 and CDR2 are SQVTM and ANQGSEA. There are 12 residues in the CDR3. Trimming removed 7 bases at V and 0 bases at J, with 9 bases between. CDR3 nucleotides: TGCAGCGCCCAAGGGAACCAAGAGACCCAGTACTTC. The encoded protein is CSAQGNQETQYF. The full variable domain, completed using reference TRBV29-1 and TRBJ2-5, is SAVISQKPSRDICQRGTSLTIQCQVDSQVTMMFWYRQQPGQSLTLIATANQGSEATYESGFVIDKFPISRPNLTFSTLTVSNMSPEDSSIYLCSAQGNQETQYFGPGTRLLVL.

The chain has TRBV7-9 and TRBJ2-4; 11 nucleotides agree with TRBD1. The CDR3 runs to 15 residues. Unmatched junction bases numbered 4, after V lost 3 bases and J lost 6 bases. Germline V gene sequence: CDR1 SEHNR, CDR2 FQNEAQ (reference sequence). CDR3 nucleotide sequence: TGTGCCAGCAGCTTGACCGGGACAGGGGGAAACATTCAGTACTTC. Translated: CASSLTGTGGNIQYF.

In its sample, this clone was seen once. The CDR3, as DNA: TGCGCCAGCAGCTTGGCTCTAGGGGGGCCAGATACGCAGTATTTT. Its protein product is CASSLALGGPDTQYF. The chain recombines TRBV5-1 with TRBJ2-3, with D perhaps TRBD1 or TRBD2 (6 bases each). The CDR3 has 15 residues. Trimming stripped 0 bases from V and 4 bases from J, with 12 bases between. Germline V gives CDR1 SGHRS, CDR2 YFSETQ.

The chain has TRBV30 and TRBJ2-5; D unclear. Per germline, CDR1 GTSNPN and CDR2 SVGIG (reference sequence). The CDR3 has 12 amino acids. Trimming cost V 2 bases and J 5 bases, with 9 bases left between them. CDR3 loop: CAWSPPTETQYF. CDR3 nucleotide sequence: TGTGCCTGGAGTCCCCCCACTGAGACCCAGTACTTC.

J is TRBJ2-1 and V is TRBV7-2, with 8 positions matching TRBD2. The V and J ends lost 5 bases and 9 bases, in that order; junction bases with no gene match: 9. The CDR3 length is 14 residues. Germline V CDR1 and CDR2: SGHTA, FQGNSA. CDR3 residues: CASSTGTSGIEQFF. The DNA of the CDR3 is TGTGCCAGCAGCACCGGGACTAGTGGGATTGAGCAGTTCTTC.

The rearrangement links TRBV29-1 to TRBJ1-1; D unclear. Germline CDR1 and CDR2: SQVTM and ANQGSEA. The CDR3 contains 14 residues. The V end lost 4 bases, the J end lost 3 bases, and 15 bases lay between the germline ends. The CDR3, as DNA: TGCAGCGTTGTCGTCCACCCTGGGGACACTGAAGCTTTCTTT. This encodes CSVVVHPGDTEAFF.